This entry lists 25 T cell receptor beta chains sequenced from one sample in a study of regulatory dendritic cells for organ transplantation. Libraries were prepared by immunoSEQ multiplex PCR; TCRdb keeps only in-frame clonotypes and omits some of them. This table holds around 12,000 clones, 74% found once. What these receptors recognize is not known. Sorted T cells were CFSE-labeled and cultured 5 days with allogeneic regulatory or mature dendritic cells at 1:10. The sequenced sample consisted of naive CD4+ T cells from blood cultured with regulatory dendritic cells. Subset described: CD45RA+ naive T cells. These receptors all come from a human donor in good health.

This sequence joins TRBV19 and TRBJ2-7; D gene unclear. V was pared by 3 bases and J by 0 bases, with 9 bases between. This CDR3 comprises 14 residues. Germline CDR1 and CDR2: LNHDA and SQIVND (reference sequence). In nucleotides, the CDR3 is TGTGCCAGTAGTATCGGTTACGGCTCCTACGAGCAGTACTTC. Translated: CASSIGYGSYEQYF.

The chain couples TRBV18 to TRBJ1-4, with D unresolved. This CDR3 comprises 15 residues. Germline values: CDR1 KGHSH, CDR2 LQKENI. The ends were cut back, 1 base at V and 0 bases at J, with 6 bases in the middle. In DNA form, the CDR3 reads TGTGCCAGCTCACCACTCCAGTCAACTAATGAAAAACTGTTTTTT. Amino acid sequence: CASSPLQSTNEKLFF.

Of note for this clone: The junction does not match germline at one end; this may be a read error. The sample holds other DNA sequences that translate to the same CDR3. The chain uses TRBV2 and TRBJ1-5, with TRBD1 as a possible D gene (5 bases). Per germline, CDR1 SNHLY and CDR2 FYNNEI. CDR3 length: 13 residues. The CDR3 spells CASRQISNQPQHF. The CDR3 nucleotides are TGCGCCAGTCGACAGATTAGCAATCAGCCCCAGCATTTT.

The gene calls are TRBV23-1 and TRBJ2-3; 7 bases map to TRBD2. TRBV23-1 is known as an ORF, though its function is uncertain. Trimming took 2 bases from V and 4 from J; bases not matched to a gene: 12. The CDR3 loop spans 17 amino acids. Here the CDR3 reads CASSQPNGGSGADTQYF. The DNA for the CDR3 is TGCGCCAGCAGTCAACCCAACGGGGGGAGTGGCGCAGATACGCAGTATTTT.

DNA of the CDR3: TGTGCCAGCAGCGGGGTTAGGGGGAATTATAATTCACCCCTCCACTTT. Translating it yields CASSGVRGNYNSPLHF. The chain links TRBV9 to TRBJ1-6; D might be TRBD1 (6 bases). Trimming took 3 bases from V and 4 from J, leaving 14 bases between them. Germline V CDR1 and CDR2: SGDLS, YYNGEE. The CDR3 runs to 16 residues.

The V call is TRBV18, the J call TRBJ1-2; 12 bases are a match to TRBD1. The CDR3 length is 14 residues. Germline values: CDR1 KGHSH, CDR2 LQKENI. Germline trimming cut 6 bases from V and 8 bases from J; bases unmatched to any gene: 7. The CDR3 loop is CASSTGTGGEGYTF. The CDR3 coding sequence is TGTGCCAGCTCTACCGGGACAGGGGGCGAGGGCTACACCTTC.

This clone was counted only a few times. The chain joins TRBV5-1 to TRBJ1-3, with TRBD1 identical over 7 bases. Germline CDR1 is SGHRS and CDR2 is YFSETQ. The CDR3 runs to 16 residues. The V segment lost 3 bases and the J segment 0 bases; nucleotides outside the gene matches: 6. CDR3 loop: CASSWGDSHSGNTIYF. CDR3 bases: TGCGCCAGCAGCTGGGGGGACAGCCACTCTGGAAACACCATATATTTT.

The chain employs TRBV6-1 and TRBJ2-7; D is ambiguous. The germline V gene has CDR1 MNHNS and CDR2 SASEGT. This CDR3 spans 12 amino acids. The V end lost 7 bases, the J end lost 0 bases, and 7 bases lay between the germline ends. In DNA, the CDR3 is TGTGCCAGCATTGAGAGCTCCTACGAGCAGTACTTC. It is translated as CASIESSYEQYF.

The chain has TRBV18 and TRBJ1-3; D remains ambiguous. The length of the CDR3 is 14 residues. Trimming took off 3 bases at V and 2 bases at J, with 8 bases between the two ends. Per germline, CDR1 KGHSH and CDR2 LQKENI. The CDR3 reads CASSPTDPGNTIYF. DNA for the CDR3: TGTGCCAGCTCACCCACAGATCCTGGAAACACCATATATTTT.

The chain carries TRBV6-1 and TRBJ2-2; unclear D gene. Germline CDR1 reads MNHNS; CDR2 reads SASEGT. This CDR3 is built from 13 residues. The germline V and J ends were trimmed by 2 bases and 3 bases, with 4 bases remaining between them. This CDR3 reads CASSESDTGELFF. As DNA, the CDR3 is TGTGCCAGCAGTGAATCGGACACCGGGGAGCTGTTTTTT.

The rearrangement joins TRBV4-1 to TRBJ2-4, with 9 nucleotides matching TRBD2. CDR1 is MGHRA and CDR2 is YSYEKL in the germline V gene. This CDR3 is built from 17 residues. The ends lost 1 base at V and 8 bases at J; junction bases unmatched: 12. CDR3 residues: CASSQGYGGGAGDIQYF. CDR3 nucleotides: TGCGCCAGCAGCCAAGGATATGGCGGGGGGGCTGGGGACATTCAGTACTTC.

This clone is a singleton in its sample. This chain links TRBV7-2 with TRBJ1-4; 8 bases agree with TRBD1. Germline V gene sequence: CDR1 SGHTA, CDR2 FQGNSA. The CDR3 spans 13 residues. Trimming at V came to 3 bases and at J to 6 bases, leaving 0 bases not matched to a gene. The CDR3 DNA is TGTGCCAGCAGCTTGGGACAGGATGAAAAACTGTTTTTT. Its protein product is CASSLGQDEKLFF.

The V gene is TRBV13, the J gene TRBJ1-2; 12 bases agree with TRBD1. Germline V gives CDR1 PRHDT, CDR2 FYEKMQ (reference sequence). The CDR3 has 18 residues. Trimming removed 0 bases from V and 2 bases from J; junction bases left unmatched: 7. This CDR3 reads CASSLGLRDRGRNYGYTF. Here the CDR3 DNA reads TGTGCCAGCAGCTTAGGCCTCCGGGACAGGGGGCGCAACTATGGCTACACCTTC.

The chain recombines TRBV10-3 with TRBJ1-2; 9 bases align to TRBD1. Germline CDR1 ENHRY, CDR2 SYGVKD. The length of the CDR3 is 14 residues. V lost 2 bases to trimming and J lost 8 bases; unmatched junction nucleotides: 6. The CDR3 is CAISESPGQGGYTF. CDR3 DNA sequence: TGTGCCATCAGTGAGAGCCCGGGACAGGGAGGCTACACCTTC.

The CDR3 DNA is TGTGCCAGCAGCTTCCAGACCTACGAGCAGTACTTC. It encodes CASSFQTYEQYF. The rearrangement uses TRBV7-9 and TRBJ2-7; D call uncertain. V lost 3 bases, J lost 2 bases, and 5 bases lay in between. The CDR3 is 12 amino acids. Germline V CDR1 and CDR2: SEHNR, FQNEAQ (reference sequence).

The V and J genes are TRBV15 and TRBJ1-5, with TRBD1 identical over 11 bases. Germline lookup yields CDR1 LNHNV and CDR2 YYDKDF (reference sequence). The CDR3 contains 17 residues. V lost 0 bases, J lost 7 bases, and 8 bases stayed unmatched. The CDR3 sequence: CATSRDKGTGGNQPQHF. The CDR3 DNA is TGTGCCACCAGCAGAGATAAGGGGACAGGGGGGAACCAGCCCCAGCATTTT.

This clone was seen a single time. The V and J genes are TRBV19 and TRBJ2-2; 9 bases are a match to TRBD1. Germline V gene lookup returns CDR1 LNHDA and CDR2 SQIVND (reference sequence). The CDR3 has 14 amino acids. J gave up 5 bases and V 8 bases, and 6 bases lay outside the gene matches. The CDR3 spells CASYPGTGTGELFF. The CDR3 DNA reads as TGTGCCAGTTATCCCGGGACAGGGACCGGGGAGCTGTTTTTT. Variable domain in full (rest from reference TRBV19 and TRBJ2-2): DGGITQSPKYLFRKEGQNVTLSCEQNLNHDAMYWYRQDPGQGLRLIYYSQIVNDFQKGDIAEGYSVSREKKESFPLTVTSAQKNPTAFYLCASYPGTGTGELFFGEGSRLTVL.

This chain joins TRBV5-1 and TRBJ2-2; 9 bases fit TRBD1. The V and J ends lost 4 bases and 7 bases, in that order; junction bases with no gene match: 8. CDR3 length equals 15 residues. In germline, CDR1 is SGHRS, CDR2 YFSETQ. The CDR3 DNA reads TGCGCCAGCAGCCTTCGGACAGGGGAGGGCGGGGAGCTGTTTTTT. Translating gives CASSLRTGEGGELFF.

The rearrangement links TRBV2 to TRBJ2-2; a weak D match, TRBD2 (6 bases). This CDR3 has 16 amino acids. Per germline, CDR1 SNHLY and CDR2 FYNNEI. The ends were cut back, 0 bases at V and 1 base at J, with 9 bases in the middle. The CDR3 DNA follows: TGTGCCAGCAGTGAAGCGGGGACTGAGAACACCGGGGAGCTGTTTTTT. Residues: CASSEAGTENTGELFF.

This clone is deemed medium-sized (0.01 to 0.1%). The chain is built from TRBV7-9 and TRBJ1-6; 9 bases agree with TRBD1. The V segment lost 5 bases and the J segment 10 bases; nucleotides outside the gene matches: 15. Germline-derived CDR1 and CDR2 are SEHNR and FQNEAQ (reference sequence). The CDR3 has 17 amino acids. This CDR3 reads CASSGPGTGTIRSPLHF. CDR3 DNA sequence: TGTGCCAGCAGCGGACCGGGGACAGGGACAATCAGATCACCCCTCCACTTT.

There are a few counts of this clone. The CDR3 DNA is TGTGCCAGTCACCCCCCTTCATCGGCTAGCTCCTACGAGCAGTACTTC. Protein product: CASHPPSSASSYEQYF. The rearrangement joins TRBV18 to TRBJ2-7; D is undetermined. This CDR3 spans 16 amino acids. Trimming removed 9 bases at V and 0 bases at J, with 21 bases between. Germline loops: CDR1 KGHSH, CDR2 LQKENI.

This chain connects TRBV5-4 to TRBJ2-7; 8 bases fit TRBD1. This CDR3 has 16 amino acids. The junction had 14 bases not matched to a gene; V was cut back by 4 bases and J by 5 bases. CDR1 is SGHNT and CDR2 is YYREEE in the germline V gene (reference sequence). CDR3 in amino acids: CASSRMLTGVVNEQYF. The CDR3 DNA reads TGTGCCAGCAGCCGTATGCTGACAGGGGTAGTGAACGAGCAGTACTTC.

CDR3 sequence reads: CASSWDNSKAGYTF. For the CDR3, the DNA is TGTGCCAGCAGTTGGGACAATTCGAAAGCTGGCTACACCTTC. V and J are TRBV6-6 and TRBJ1-2; tentatively, D is TRBD1 (6 bases). Trimming left V 4 bases short and J 7 bases short, with 16 bases between. The CDR3 spans 14 residues. CDR1 MNHNY and CDR2 SVGAGI come from the germline V gene (reference sequence).

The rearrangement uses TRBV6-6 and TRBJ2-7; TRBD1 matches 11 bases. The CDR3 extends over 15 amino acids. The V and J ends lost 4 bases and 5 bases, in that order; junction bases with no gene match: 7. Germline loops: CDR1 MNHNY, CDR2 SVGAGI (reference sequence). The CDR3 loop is CASSSLGTGGHEQYF. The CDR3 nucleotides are TGTGCCAGCAGTTCACTAGGGACAGGGGGACACGAGCAGTACTTC.

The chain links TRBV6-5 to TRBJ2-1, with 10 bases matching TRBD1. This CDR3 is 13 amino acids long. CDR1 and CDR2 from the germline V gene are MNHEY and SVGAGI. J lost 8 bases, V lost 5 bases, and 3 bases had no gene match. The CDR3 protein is CASSTGTGDEQFF. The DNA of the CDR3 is TGTGCCAGCAGTACTGGGACAGGGGATGAGCAGTTCTTC.